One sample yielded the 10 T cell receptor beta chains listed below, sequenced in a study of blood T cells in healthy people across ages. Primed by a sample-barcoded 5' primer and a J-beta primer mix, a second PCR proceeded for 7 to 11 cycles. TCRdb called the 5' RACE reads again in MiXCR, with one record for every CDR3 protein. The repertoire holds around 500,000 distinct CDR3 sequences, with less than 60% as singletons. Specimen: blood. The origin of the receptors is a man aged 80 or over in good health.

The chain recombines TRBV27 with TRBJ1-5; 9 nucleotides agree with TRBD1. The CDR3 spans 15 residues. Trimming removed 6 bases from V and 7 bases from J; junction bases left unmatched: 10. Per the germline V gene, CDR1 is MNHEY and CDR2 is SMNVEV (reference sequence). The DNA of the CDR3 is TGTGCCAGCAGCCGGACAGGGGCTTTGGGGCAGCCCCAGCATTTT. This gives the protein CASSRTGALGQPQHF.

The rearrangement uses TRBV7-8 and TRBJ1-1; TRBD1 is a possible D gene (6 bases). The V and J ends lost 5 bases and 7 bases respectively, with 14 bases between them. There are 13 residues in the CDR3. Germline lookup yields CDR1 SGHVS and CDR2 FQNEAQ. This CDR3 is CASSTQQGIEAFF. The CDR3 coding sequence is TGTGCCAGCAGCACTCAACAGGGTATTGAAGCTTTCTTT.

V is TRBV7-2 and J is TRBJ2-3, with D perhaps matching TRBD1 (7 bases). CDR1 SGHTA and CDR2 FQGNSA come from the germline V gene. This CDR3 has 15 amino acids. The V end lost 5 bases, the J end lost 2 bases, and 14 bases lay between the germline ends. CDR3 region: CASSPEGANTDTQYF. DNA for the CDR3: TGTGCCAGCAGCCCGGAGGGGGCTAACACAGATACGCAGTATTTT.

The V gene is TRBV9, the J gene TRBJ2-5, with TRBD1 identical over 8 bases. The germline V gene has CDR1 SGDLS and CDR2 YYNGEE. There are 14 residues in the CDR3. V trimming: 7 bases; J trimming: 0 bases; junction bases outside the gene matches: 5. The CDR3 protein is CASGGDRYQETQYF. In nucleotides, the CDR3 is TGTGCCAGCGGAGGGGACAGGTACCAAGAGACCCAGTACTTC.

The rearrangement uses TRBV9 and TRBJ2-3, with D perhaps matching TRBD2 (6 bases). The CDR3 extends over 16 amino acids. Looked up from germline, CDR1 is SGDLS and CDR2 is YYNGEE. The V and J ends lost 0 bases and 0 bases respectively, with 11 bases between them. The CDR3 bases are TGTGCCAGCAGCGTAGTGGGACTGACTAGCACAGATACGCAGTATTTT. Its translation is CASSVVGLTSTDTQYF.

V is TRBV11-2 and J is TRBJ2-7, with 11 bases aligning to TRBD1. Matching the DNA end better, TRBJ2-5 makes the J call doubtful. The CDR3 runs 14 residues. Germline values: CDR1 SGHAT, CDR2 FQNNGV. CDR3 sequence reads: CASSSTGTGGTQYF. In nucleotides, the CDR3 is TGTGCCAGCAGCTCTACCGGGACAGGGGGGACCCAGTACTTC.

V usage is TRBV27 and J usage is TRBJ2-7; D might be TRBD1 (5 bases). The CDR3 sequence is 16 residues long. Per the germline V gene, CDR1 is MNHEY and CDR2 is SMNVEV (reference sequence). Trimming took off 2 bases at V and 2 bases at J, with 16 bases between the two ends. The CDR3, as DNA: TGTGCCAGCAGTTTACAGGGTGGGCGTGGGGCCTACGAGCAGTACTTC. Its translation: CASSLQGGRGAYEQYF.

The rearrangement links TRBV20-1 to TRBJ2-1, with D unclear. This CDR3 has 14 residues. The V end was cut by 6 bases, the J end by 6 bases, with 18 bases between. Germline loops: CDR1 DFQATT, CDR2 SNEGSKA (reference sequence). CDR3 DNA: TGCAGTGCGGAATTGGGGAAAGGAAGCAATGAGCAGTTCTTC. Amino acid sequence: CSAELGKGSNEQFF.

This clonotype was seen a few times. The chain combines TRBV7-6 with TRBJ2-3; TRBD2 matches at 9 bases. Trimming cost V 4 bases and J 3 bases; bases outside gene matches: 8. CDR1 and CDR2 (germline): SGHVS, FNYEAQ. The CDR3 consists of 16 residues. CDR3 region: CASSSRGSGSTDTQYF. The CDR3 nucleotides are TGTGCCAGCAGCTCGCGGGGTAGCGGGAGTACAGATACGCAGTATTTT. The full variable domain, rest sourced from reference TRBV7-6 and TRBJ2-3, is GAGVSQSPRYKVTKRGQDVALRCDPISGHVSLYWYRQALGQGPEFLTYFNYEAQQDKSGLPNDRFSAERPEGSISTLTIQRTEQRDSAMYRCASSSRGSGSTDTQYFGPGTRLTVL.

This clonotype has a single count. In DNA form, the CDR3 reads TGCAGTGCGCTGCGAAGGGTGGACTATGGCTACACCTTC. Protein sequence: CSALRRVDYGYTF. The chain employs TRBV20-1 and TRBJ1-2; no clear D gene. V gave up 6 bases and J gave up 3 bases, with 14 bases separating them. The CDR3 spans 13 residues. CDR1 is DFQATT and CDR2 is SNEGSKA in the germline V gene (reference sequence).